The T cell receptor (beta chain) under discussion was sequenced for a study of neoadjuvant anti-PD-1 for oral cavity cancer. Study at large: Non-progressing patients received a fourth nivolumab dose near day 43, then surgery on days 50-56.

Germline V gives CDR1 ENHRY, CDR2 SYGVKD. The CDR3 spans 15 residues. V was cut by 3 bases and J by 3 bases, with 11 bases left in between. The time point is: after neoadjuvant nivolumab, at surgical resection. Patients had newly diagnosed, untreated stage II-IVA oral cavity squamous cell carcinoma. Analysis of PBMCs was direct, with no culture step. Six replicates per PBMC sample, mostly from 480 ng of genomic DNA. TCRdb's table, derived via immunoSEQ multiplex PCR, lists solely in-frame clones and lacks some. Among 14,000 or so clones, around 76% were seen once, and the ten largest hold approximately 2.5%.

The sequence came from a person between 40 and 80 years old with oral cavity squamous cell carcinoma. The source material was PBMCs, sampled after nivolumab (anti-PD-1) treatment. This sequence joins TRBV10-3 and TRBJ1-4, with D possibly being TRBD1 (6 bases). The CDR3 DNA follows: TGTGCCATCAGTGACTCGACAGGAGCTAATGAAAAACTGTTTTTT. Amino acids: CAISDSTGANEKLFF.